This T cell receptor beta chain comes out of a study of T cell responses to AZD1222 COVID-19 vaccine (dated by TCRdb to the early 2020s). In terms of the full investigation: TCR sequencing was performed for 230 to 250 trial participants, of whom 207 were given two doses of AZD1222 and some 25 were given two doses of MenACWY control vaccine. Trial participants were enrolled by age into 18-55, 56-69 and 70-plus year subgroups, with roughly 160, 29 and 62 TCR-sequenced participants respectively.

CDR1 SGDLS and CDR2 YYNGEE are derived from the germline V gene. The CDR3 has 16 amino acids, counting the end cysteine and phenylalanine. The retained sequence is limited to the CDR3, 48 bases, with the frame set at the first base. Trimming leaves V shorter by 0 bases and J shorter by 8 bases, with the junction holding 6 bases beyond the gene matches. Comments on this clone: Its antigen is not yet known. Base qualities are missing; no much larger clone stands one base away.

This specimen's time point label, per the study, means: about 28 days (+/-7) after the second vaccine dose. AZD1222 recipients given second doses at about 4 weeks or at about 12 weeks were pooled, since spike-specific TCR depth and breadth were not found to differ between the two schedules. The vaccinee samples were drawn from two UK trials, COV001 and COV002, one of which was a single-blind randomized controlled phase 2/3 trial testing AZD1222 (ChAdOx1 nCoV-19) in healthy adults. For TCRbeta chain sequencing, PBMC samples from trial participants were taken at day 0 and at day 28 after the second dose. Beyond this particular receptor, the publication reports: The whole spike protein was spanned by vaccine-associated CD4 TCRs, and dominant responses were seen in regions 160-218 and 743-854. Reportedly, almost half of the unique spike-specific TCRs recognized epitopes lying outside the regions that are mutated in the B.1.351 and B.1.1.7 variants. Only a handful of AZD1222 recipients were SARS-CoV-2 seropositive at baseline, limiting conclusions about previously exposed vaccinees. In the small 56-69-year group, the increase in depth fell short of significance, most likely because of low power. Because no samples from the day 14 peak response were available, repertoires could be characterized only after the peak T cell response. Participants were mostly white British and included more females than males, and it was suggested by the authors that clonal diversity may have been underestimated. Spike-specific TCR breadth and depth rose significantly after two AZD1222 doses compared with day 0 and with MenACWY recipients.

The CDR3 regions of human TCRbeta chains were subjected to immunosequencing. Regarding the original processing steps: TCRs in the repertoires were matched against a reference library of SARS-CoV-2-specific TCRs that had been generated with the MIRA antigen-specificity platform. Breadth meant the fraction of unique TCRs that were SARS-CoV-2-associated, whereas depth meant the fraction of total T cells that were SARS-CoV-2-associated. Using the MIRA data, every spike-specific TCR was mapped to the spike region that the TCR reacted to and assigned to either a CD4 or a CD8 class. Log10-transformed breadth and depth values were compared by one-way ANOVA with Sidak's multiple comparisons tests. Not all clones reach the TCRdb copy of this immuneACCESS table, which keeps in-frame sequences only. Checked studies attribute under half of the gap to unresolved V genes and leave the rest unexplained. The V and J calls and clone size are taken from that table; D and trimming were inferred from the DNA. The sample has 80,000 or so clones on record, 80% to 90% of them singletons. The ten biggest clones cover about 9.4% of the sample.

The sequencing here drew on peripheral blood, taken 28 days after the second AZD1222 dose. The chain is assembled from TRBV9 and TRBJ1-6, with 9 middle bases fitting TRBD1. The sequence came from an adult who received the AZD1222 COVID-19 vaccine. The CDR3 region has the sequence CASSVGGWTGDSPLHF. DNA sequence: TGTGCCAGCAGCGTAGGAGGGTGGACAGGGGATTCACCCCTCCACTTT. Where the CDR3 stops, the reference TRBV9 and TRBJ1-6 genes take over; the full variable domain is DSGVTQTPKHLITATGQRVTLRCSPRSGDLSVYWYQQSLDQGLQFLIQYYNGEERAKGNILERFSAQQFPDLHSELNLSSLELGDSALYFCASSVGGWTGDSPLHFGNGTRLTVT.